The 23 T cell receptor beta chains reported below all come from one sample, sequenced in a study of T cell responses to AZD1222 COVID-19 vaccine. Only in-frame clones appear in the TCRdb table, and some are missing; sequencing was by immunoSEQ multiplex PCR. The sample holds 110,000 or so clones; about nine tenths are singletons and the top ten take roughly 3.2%. Sample: peripheral blood, taken on day 0 of MenACWY control vaccination. The receptors were sampled from an adult in good health.

The chain uses TRBV5-1 and TRBJ2-3; D gene uncertain. Germline assignment: CDR1 SGHRS and CDR2 YFSETQ. This CDR3 has 14 amino acids. V gave up 0 bases and J gave up 2 bases, with 7 bases separating them. The CDR3 loop is CASSLGSPTDTQYF. The CDR3 coding sequence is TGCGCCAGCAGCTTGGGATCTCCCACAGATACGCAGTATTTT.

The chain is built from TRBV2 and TRBJ1-1, with a tentative D call TRBD1 (5 bases). The V end was cut by 5 bases, the J end by 1 base, with 8 bases between. The CDR3 loop spans 13 amino acids. CDR1 is SNHLY, CDR2 FYNNEI, per germline. The CDR3: CASSTTGNTEAFF. CDR3 DNA sequence: TGTGCCAGCAGTACCACAGGGAACACTGAAGCTTTCTTT.

The chain employs TRBV7-8 and TRBJ2-3, with 11 bases lining up with TRBD2. CDR1 SGHVS and CDR2 FQNEAQ come from the germline V gene. The CDR3 is 18 residues long. V lost 7 bases, J lost 0 bases, and 12 bases stayed unmatched. The CDR3 sequence is CASTFGPSGGPSTDTQYF. CDR3 DNA: TGTGCCAGCACCTTCGGTCCTAGCGGGGGGCCAAGCACAGATACGCAGTATTTT.

The chain is built from TRBV19 and TRBJ1-4, with unresolved D. The CDR3 runs 14 residues. Germline V gene lookup returns CDR1 LNHDA and CDR2 SQIVND (reference sequence). V was trimmed by 4 bases and J by 7 bases, leaving 13 bases between them. The CDR3 DNA follows: TGTGCCAGTAGTAGAGTCGGTTCGGGTGAAAAACTGTTTTTT. Amino acid sequence: CASSRVGSGEKLFF.

This clone came up once. This sequence joins TRBV7-3 and TRBJ1-2, with a weak D call TRBD1 (6 bases). The ends were cut back, 1 base at V and 8 bases at J, with 14 bases in the middle. CDR3 length: 14 amino acids. The germline V gene has CDR1 SGHTA and CDR2 FQGTGA. The CDR3 loop is CASSLNGGLEGYTF. Here the CDR3 DNA reads TGTGCCAGCAGCTTAAATGGGGGGCTTGAGGGCTACACCTTC.

The chain links TRBV18 to TRBJ2-7, with 8 bases that match TRBD1. This CDR3 is built from 15 residues. The V gene's germline CDR1 is KGHSH and CDR2 LQKENI. Trimming cost V 0 bases and J 2 bases; bases outside gene matches: 3. The CDR3: CASSPPTGQAYEQYF. The CDR3 DNA reads as TGTGCCAGCTCACCACCCACGGGACAGGCCTACGAGCAGTACTTC. Supplemented by reference TRBV18 and TRBJ2-7, the full variable domain reads NAGVMQNPRHLVRRRGQEARLRCSPMKGHSHVYWYRQLPEEGLKFMVYLQKENIIDESGMPKERFSAEFPKEGPSILRIQQVVRGDSAAYFCASSPPTGQAYEQYFGPGTRLTVT.

This clone turned up a few times. The sample carries other DNA sequences with the same CDR3. The chain couples TRBV9 to TRBJ1-1; 11 bases fit TRBD1. V lost 3 bases to trimming and J lost 5 bases; unmatched junction nucleotides: 3. The CDR3 covers 14 residues. Per the germline V gene, CDR1 is SGDLS and CDR2 is YYNGEE. CDR3 residues: CASSAGTGGTEAFF. The CDR3 DNA reads TGTGCCAGCAGCGCCGGGACAGGGGGAACTGAAGCTTTCTTT.

This chain joins TRBV7-8 and TRBJ1-5; TRBD1 agrees at 10 bases. The germline CDR1 and CDR2 sequences are SGHVS and FQNEAQ. There are 16 residues in the CDR3. V shed 3 bases and J 5 bases; nucleotides not matched to a gene: 7. CDR3 in amino acids: CASSFWDRGIHQPQHF. Written as DNA, the CDR3 is TGTGCCAGCAGCTTTTGGGACAGGGGAATTCATCAGCCCCAGCATTTT.

The chain uses TRBV29-1 and TRBJ2-6; D is unresolved. The germline V gene has CDR1 SQVTM and CDR2 ANQGSEA. V was clipped by 6 bases and J by 2 bases, with 8 bases between them. The CDR3 totals 13 residues. CDR3 nucleotides: TGCAGCGTGCAGAGAGCTGGGGCCAACGTCCTGACTTTC. Its protein product is CSVQRAGANVLTF.

The chain recombines TRBV6-5 with TRBJ2-5; no clear D gene. Trimming removed 7 bases from V and 1 base from J, with 13 bases in between. The germline V gene has CDR1 MNHEY and CDR2 SVGAGI. The CDR3 spans 14 residues. The CDR3 loop is CASKRTGGQETQYF. The CDR3 coding sequence is TGTGCCAGCAAACGGACCGGCGGCCAAGAGACCCAGTACTTC.

The chain has TRBV9 and TRBJ1-1; 8 bases are a match to TRBD1. There are 14 residues in the CDR3. V was pared by 5 bases and J by 2 bases, with 5 bases of the junction left unmatched. The germline CDR1 and CDR2 sequences are SGDLS and YYNGEE. Here the CDR3 DNA reads TGTGCCAGCAGACGGACAGGGCAAAACACTGAAGCTTTCTTT. Its protein is CASRRTGQNTEAFF.

The gene calls are TRBV7-9 and TRBJ2-1; D not resolved. The CDR3 is made up of 12 amino acids. Trimming pared 4 bases from V and 6 bases from J, leaving 7 bases between. In germline, CDR1 is SEHNR, CDR2 FQNEAQ (reference sequence). The CDR3 DNA reads TGTGCCAGCAGCTCTAGGACCAATGAGCAGTTCTTC. Amino acids: CASSSRTNEQFF. Full variable domain (missing parts from reference TRBV7-9 and TRBJ2-1): DTGVSQNPRHKITKRGQNVTFRCDPISEHNRLYWYRQTLGQGPEFLTYFQNEAQLEKSRLLSDRFSAERPKGSFSTLEIQRTEQGDSAMYLCASSSRTNEQFFGPGTRLTVL.

V and J are TRBV2 and TRBJ2-7; the D gene is possibly TRBD1 (6 bases). Germline V gene sequence: CDR1 SNHLY, CDR2 FYNNEI. Trimming took off 6 bases at V and 3 bases at J, with 9 bases between the two ends. This CDR3 region has 12 residues. The CDR3 DNA reads as TGTGCCAGCAGCCAGGACAGCTACGAGCAGTACTTC. As protein: CASSQDSYEQYF.

A single count supports this clone. This sequence joins TRBV5-4 and TRBJ1-1; possibly TRBD1 for D (5 bases). V lost 4 bases and J lost 2, with 15 bases in between. The CDR3 contains 15 residues. Germline V gene data show CDR1 as SGHNT and CDR2 as YYREEE (reference sequence). DNA of the CDR3: TGTGCCAGCAGCCAAACGAAGCAGGGTAACACTGAAGCTTTCTTT. Residues: CASSQTKQGNTEAFF.

The CDR3 DNA reads TGTGCCAGCAGCCAAGGAGGGTTGCCCCACTATGGCTACACCTTC. Protein: CASSQGGLPHYGYTF. V and J are TRBV3-1 (or the pseudogene TRBV3-2) and TRBJ1-2; D unresolved. This CDR3 is built from 15 residues. The V gene's germline CDR1 is LGHDT and CDR2 YNNKEL (reference sequence). V lost 1 base to trimming and J lost 3 bases, with 12 bases between them.

The chain joins TRBV5-4 to TRBJ2-3; D not resolved. The ends were cut back, 4 bases at V and 2 bases at J, with 5 bases in the middle. Germline assignment: CDR1 SGHNT and CDR2 YYREEE (reference sequence). The CDR3 spans 12 residues. Here the CDR3 reads CASSDLTDTQYF. CDR3 nucleotides: TGTGCCAGCAGCGACCTCACAGATACGCAGTATTTT.

The rearrangement joins TRBV19 to TRBJ1-5; no clear D gene. CDR3 length equals 15 residues. Trimming stripped 3 bases from V and 0 bases from J, with 9 bases between. Germline V gives CDR1 LNHDA, CDR2 SQIVND (reference sequence). The CDR3, as DNA: TGTGCCAGTAGTATTGGTCTCTTTAGCAATCAGCCCCAGCATTTT. This translates into CASSIGLFSNQPQHF. The full variable domain, completed using reference TRBV19 and TRBJ1-5, is DGGITQSPKYLFRKEGQNVTLSCEQNLNHDAMYWYRQDPGQGLRLIYYSQIVNDFQKGDIAEGYSVSREKKESFPLTVTSAQKNPTAFYLCASSIGLFSNQPQHFGDGTRLSIL.

The V gene is TRBV7-9, the J gene TRBJ2-3, with 13 bases identical to TRBD2. Trimming removed 6 bases from V and 0 bases from J; junction bases left unmatched: 6. The V gene's germline CDR1 is SEHNR and CDR2 FQNEAQ (reference sequence). This CDR3 region has 17 residues. The CDR3 nucleotides are TGTGCCAGCAGTTCGGGACTAGCGGGGAGCAGCACAGATACGCAGTATTTT. This translates into CASSSGLAGSSTDTQYF.

CDR3 amino acids: CASSYDGSYEQYF. CDR3 DNA sequence: TGTGCCAGCAGCTACGACGGATCCTACGAGCAGTACTTC. The V and J genes are TRBV7-6 and TRBJ2-7; D is undetermined. The ends were cut back, 4 bases at V and 1 base at J, with 8 bases in the middle. In germline, CDR1 is SGHVS, CDR2 FNYEAQ. This CDR3 comprises 13 residues.

The gene calls are TRBV19 and TRBJ2-6; TRBD1 or TRBD2 may be the D gene (5 bases each). The germline V gene encodes CDR1 LNHDA and CDR2 SQIVND (reference sequence). The CDR3 length is 17 residues. V dropped 10 bases and J dropped 9 bases, with 28 bases sitting between them. CDR3: CATLTQKAGTALNVLTF. CDR3 DNA sequence: TGTGCCACCTTGACCCAGAAAGCCGGGACGGCGCTCAACGTCCTGACTTTC.

This clone was counted once. V usage is TRBV7-6 and J usage is TRBJ1-6; a possible D gene is TRBD1 (6 bases). The CDR3 covers 17 residues. Germline V lookup: CDR1 SGHVS, CDR2 FNYEAQ. Trimming cost V 1 base and J 0 bases, with 10 bases left between them. CDR3 DNA sequence: TGTGCCAGCAGCTTAGTTGGGACACCCTCCTATAATTCACCCCTCCACTTT. It encodes CASSLVGTPSYNSPLHF.

The V call is TRBV11-2, the J call TRBJ1-1, with a weak D call TRBD1 (5 bases). V was pared by 7 bases and J by 10 bases, with 16 bases between. The V gene's germline CDR1 is SGHAT and CDR2 FQNNGV. CDR3 length: 12 amino acids. The CDR3 DNA reads as TGTGCCAGCACCCCTGGGGGAAGTTTAGCTTTCTTT. It yields the protein CASTPGGSLAFF.

The genes are TRBV27 and TRBJ1-2; D call uncertain. Trimming removed 0 bases from V and 1 base from J, with 9 bases in between. CDR3 length: 15 residues. CDR1 is MNHEY and CDR2 is SMNVEV in the germline V gene (reference sequence). CDR3 coding DNA: TGTGCCAGCAGTTTATCGACGTTAGATAACTATGGCTACACCTTC. Translating gives CASSLSTLDNYGYTF.